This T cell receptor beta chain originates from a study of shared T cell receptors in the human thymus. Germline lookup yields CDR1 MNHEY and CDR2 SVGAGI. There are 14 residues in the CDR3. V dropped 6 bases and J dropped 7; count of bases not matched to a gene: 9. Data came from immunoSEQ multiplex PCR; TCRdb stores just in-frame clones and leaves some out. Here the sample spans under 850,000 clones, roughly 90% being singletons. This sample was shared with a second study, whose subject was human thymus T cells. From that second work: Use of V and J genes seemed skewed within the thymic and blood repertoires.

The sequenced sample was thymocytes. The source of this sequence is a boy in the first two years of life with a congenital heart defect. The chain employs TRBV6-5 and TRBJ2-1; 7 nucleotides line up with TRBD2. CDR3 loop: CASSPGRGGNEQFF. Written as DNA, the CDR3 is TGTGCCAGCAGCCCGGGGAGGGGTGGGAATGAGCAGTTCTTC.